This TCR beta chain was sequenced in a study of CD8+CD57+ T cells in acquired aplastic anemia. Both TCR beta VDJ combination and CDR3 sequence profiling were carried out. Genomic DNA was the template for this profiling. TCRdb processed the reads anew with MiXCR; each CDR3 protein has one entry. The sample records roughly 150,000 distinct CDR3 sequences, roughly 48% being singletons. Selection for sequencing was limited to patients who had shown CD8+CD57+ cell expansion by flow cytometry. The V end was cut by 4 bases, the J end by 4 bases, with 11 bases between. Germline CDR1 SQVTM, CDR2 ANQGSEA. The CDR3 runs to 13 residues.

Material: sorted CD4+, CD8+, or CD8+CD57+ T cells (not recorded which) from PBMCs. The gene calls are TRBV29-1 and TRBJ2-1; the D is unclear. The clonotype comes from a human donor with aplastic anemia. This chain's CDR3 is CSVAARLYNEQFF. DNA for the CDR3: TGCAGCGTTGCCGCCAGGCTTTACAATGAGCAGTTCTTC.